The present T cell receptor beta chain was sequenced within a study of a mutant IDH1 vaccine in newly diagnosed glioma. Germline CDR1 and CDR2: SGHNT and YENEEA. The CDR3 has 14 amino acids. Trimming stripped 1 base from V and 9 bases from J, with 13 bases between. This clone appeared a few times. Its antigen is currently unknown. Libraries were prepared by immunoSEQ multiplex PCR; TCRdb keeps only in-frame clonotypes and omits some of them. The table has tens of thousands of clones, approximately 83% seen once. This sample's time point: week 5, during vaccination. In the vaccine, a single dose held 300 ug of the mutant IDH1 20-mer peptide, along with topical imiquimod.

The sample here was PBMCs, taken from a glioma patient whose treatment included an IDH1 peptide vaccine. V and J are TRBV11-3 and TRBJ2-1, with D possibly being TRBD2 (5 bases). The receptor comes from a man aged 30 to 45 with glioma. CDR3 coding DNA: TGTGCCAGCAGCTTAGGATTTCTAGCCACTGAGCAGTTCTTC. Translating gives CASSLGFLATEQFF. Using reference TRBV11-3 and TRBJ2-1 for the parts outside the CDR3, the full variable domain is EAGVVQSPRYKIIEKKQPVAFWCNPISGHNTLYWYLQNLGQGPELLIRYENEEAVDDSQLPKDRFSAERLKGVDSTLKIQPAELGDSAVYLCASSLGFLATEQFFGPGTRLTVL.